These 2 T cell receptor beta chains originate from one sample sequenced in a study of blood T cells in healthy people across ages. Sample-barcoded 5' priming and a J-beta primer mix drove a second PCR of about 7 to 11 cycles. One entry per CDR3 protein, called by TCRdb with MiXCR from the 5' RACE reads. The sample has some 690,000 distinct CDR3 sequences, approximately 22% seen once. The sequenced sample consisted of blood. These TCRs come from a man between 65 and 85 years old in good health.

This chain links TRBV29-1 with TRBJ1-2; TRBD1 matches at 8 bases. CDR1 is SQVTM, CDR2 ANQGSEA, per germline. CDR3 length: 13 residues. V lost 7 bases and J lost 8; bases outside the gene matches: 12. CDR3 nucleotides: TGCAGCGCTCCCAGGGGGACAGGAGGCGGCTACACCTTC. Amino acids: CSAPRGTGGGYTF.

V usage is TRBV30 and J usage is TRBJ1-2, with TRBD1 as a possible D gene (5 bases). The CDR3 contains 14 residues. V gave up 1 base and J gave up 7 bases, with 16 bases separating them. Germline-derived CDR1 and CDR2 are GTSNPN and SVGIG (reference sequence). CDR3 protein: CAWSAPGKGGGYTF. The CDR3 DNA sequence: TGTGCCTGGAGTGCTCCAGGGAAAGGCGGTGGCTACACCTTC.